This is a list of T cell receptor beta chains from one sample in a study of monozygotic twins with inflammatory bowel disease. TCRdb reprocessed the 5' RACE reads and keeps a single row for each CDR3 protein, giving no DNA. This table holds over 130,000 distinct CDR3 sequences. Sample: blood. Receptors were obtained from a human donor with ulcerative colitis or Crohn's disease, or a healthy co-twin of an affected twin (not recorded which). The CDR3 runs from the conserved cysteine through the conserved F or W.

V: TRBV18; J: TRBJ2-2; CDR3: CASSPPGFTGELFF
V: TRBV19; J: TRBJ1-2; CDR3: CASKRMGGLDVYTF
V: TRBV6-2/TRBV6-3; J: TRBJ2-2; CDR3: CASSYSADTGELFF
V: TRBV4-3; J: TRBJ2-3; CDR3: CASSQQDRIGTDTQYF
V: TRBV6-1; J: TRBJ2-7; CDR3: CASSLRRGRSYEQYF
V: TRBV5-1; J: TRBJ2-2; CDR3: CASRPGTGNTGELFF
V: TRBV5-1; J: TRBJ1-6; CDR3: CASSYTPKQGGALHF
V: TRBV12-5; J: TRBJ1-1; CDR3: CASGLVNGGDTEAFF
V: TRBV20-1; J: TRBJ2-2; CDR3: CSATQSGRTGELFF
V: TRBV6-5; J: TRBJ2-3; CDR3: CASSYAPRTSGGNTQYF
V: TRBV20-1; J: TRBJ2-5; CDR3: CSARGSSGGRETQYF
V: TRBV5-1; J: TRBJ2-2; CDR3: CASSSQGIGELFF
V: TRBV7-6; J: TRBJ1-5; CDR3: CASSSRPGDSNQPQHF
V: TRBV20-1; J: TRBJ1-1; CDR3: CSARPRTANTEAFF
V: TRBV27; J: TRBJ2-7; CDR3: CASSLNGDSYEQYF
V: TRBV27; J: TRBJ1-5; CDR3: CASSSLQHQPQHF
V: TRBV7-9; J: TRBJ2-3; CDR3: CASSLSAGGLYSTQYF
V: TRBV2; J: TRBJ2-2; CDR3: CASPGGTGELFF
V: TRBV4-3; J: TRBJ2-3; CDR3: CASSQGEAGSSTDTQYF
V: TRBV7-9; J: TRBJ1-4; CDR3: CASSTAQGGLEKLFF
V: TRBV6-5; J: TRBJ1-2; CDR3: CASSYSNLGMGYTF
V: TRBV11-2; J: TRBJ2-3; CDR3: CASSHVTSLTDTQYF
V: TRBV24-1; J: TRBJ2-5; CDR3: CATSDFTNQETQYF
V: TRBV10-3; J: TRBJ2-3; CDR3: CATKQGRWLAGDPTDTQYF
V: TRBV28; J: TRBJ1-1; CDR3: CASTRLWRTEAFF
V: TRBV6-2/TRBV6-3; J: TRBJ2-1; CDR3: CASIRGTGGYNEQFF
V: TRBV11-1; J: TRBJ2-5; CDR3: CASSLGRSSRGIQETQYF
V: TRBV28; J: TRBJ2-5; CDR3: CASSLSSTGEVQETQYF
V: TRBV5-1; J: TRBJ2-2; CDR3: CASSLARTGRTGELFF
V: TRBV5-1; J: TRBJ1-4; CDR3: CASSLTPTGGAWEKLFF
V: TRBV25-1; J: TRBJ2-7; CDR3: CASSALDRGGEQYF
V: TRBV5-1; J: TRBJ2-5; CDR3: CASSPQNGGAGETQYF
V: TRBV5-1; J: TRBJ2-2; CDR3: CASSLDINTGELFF
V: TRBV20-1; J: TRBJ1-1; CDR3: CSAGQGGNTEAFF
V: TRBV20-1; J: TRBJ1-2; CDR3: CSARFHRRIYGYTF
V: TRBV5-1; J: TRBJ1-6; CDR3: CASSSTTNNSPLHF
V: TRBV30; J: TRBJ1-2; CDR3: CACLGDSRNYGYTF
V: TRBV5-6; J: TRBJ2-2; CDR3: CASRLLAAGLNTGELFF
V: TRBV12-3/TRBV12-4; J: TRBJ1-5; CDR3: CASSLGGTRGNQPQHF
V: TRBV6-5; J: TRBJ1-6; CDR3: CASSYSKGQVNSPLHF
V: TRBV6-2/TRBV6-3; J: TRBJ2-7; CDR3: CASSYARDTGPTYEQYF
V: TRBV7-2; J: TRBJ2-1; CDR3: CASSFSLAGQYNEQFF
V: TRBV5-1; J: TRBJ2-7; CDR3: CASRQGPLQNYEQYF
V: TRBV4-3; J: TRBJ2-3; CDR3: CASSQDYILRLATDTQYF